The clone carrying this TCR beta chain was picked up one time. Its antigen is unidentified. This specimen belongs to a study of radiotherapy plus CTLA-4 blockade in lung cancer. Background on the study: Disease control was achieved by approximately 30% of patients, and objective responses by around 17%. Study-level points and caveats: Among reported predictors of response, early blood T cell clone dynamics with interferon-beta performed best. Some TCR clones had been derived from tumors. These clones expanded in peripheral blood after radiotherapy plus ipilimumab.

Only in-frame clones appear in the TCRdb table, and some are missing; sequencing was by immunoSEQ multiplex PCR. There are approximately 50,000 clones in the sample; about 80% occur only once, and around 6% lies in the top ten. Germline V gene lookup returns CDR1 SNHLY and CDR2 FYNNEI. The CDR3 extends over 15 amino acids. The V end was cut by 1 base, the J end by 6 bases, with 10 bases between. The material was peripheral blood, obtained from a patient treated with radiotherapy plus ipilimumab. The TCR comes from a human donor with non-small cell lung cancer whose response to radiotherapy plus ipilimumab could not be evaluated. The chain has TRBV2 and TRBJ1-6, with D perhaps TRBD1 (5 bases). This CDR3 reads CASSEDEGANSPLHF. The CDR3 nucleotides read TGTGCCAGCAGTGAAGATGAAGGGGCTAATTCACCCCTCCACTTT.